This is a list of T cell receptor beta chains from one sample in a study of T-cell reconstitution after alpha-beta-depleted transplantation in children. TCRdb analysed the PCR reads with MiXCR anew, one entry per CDR3 protein. This sample has over 450,000 distinct CDR3 sequences, with about 11% found just once. Material: PBMCs, obtained before TCRalphabeta/CD19-depleted stem cell transplant. These receptors came from a child under 10 years old with inherited bone marrow failure, due to receive a stem cell transplant. The CDR3 runs from the conserved cysteine through the conserved F or W. The D gene is left open where the match is weak. Clone size is not always given. Where it is, it says once, few, many or a class for expanded clones.

v_gene,d_gene,j_gene,abundance,CDR3nt,CDR3aa
TRBV12-3/TRBV12-4,NA,TRBJ2-7,NA,TGTGCCTTCGAAAGTAAAAGGGACTTTCCACCCACCGTCTACGAGCAGTACTTC,CAFESKRDFPPTVYEQYF
TRBV10-3,TRBD1,TRBJ2-7,few,TGTGCCATCAGTGCCAGCAAAGGGACAGGGTCCTACGAGCAGTACTTC,CAISASKGTGSYEQYF
TRBV24-1,NA,TRBJ2-1,many,TGTGCCACCAGTGTATCCGGGCTTAAAGGTATCAATGAGCAGTTCTTC,CATSVSGLKGINEQFF
TRBV6-5,NA,TRBJ1-5,many,TGTGCCAGCGGTTCCAGGGAGGATCAGCCCCAGCATTTT,CASGSREDQPQHF
TRBV12-3/TRBV12-4,NA,TRBJ1-5,NA,TGTGCCAGCTCTGGCGGGGGGGTACAGCCCCAGCATTTT,CASSGGGVQPQHF
TRBV20-1,NA,TRBJ2-7,many,TGCAGTGCTAGAGAGCTGGCACCACGCTCCTACGAGCAGTACTTC,CSARELAPRSYEQYF
TRBV20-1,TRBD2,TRBJ2-3,many,TGCAGTGCTGCCGGGACTAGCGGGGTTATTAGCACAGATACGCAGTATTTT,CSAAGTSGVISTDTQYF
TRBV27,NA,TRBJ2-7,many,TGTGCCAGCAGTGTGTCTACAGGGTTTGGCGAGCAGTACTTC,CASSVSTGFGEQYF
TRBV5-1,NA,TRBJ2-5,few,TGCGCCAGCAGCTTTGACAGTTACGGGACCCAGTACTTC,CASSFDSYGTQYF
TRBV20-1,NA,TRBJ1-2,few,TGCAGTGCTAGAGATCCGGGGGGAACCTATGGCTACACCTTC,CSARDPGGTYGYTF
TRBV24-1,NA,TRBJ2-1,NA,TGTGCCACCAGTGATTCGGAAGCTCAGTTCTACAATGAGCAGTTCTTC,CATSDSEAQFYNEQFF
TRBV11-2,NA,TRBJ2-1,NA,TGTGCCAGCAGCTTAGACATTCTCGGATCAGGGCAGTTCTTC,CASSLDILGSGQFF
TRBV5-1,NA,TRBJ2-1,many,TGCGCCAGCAGCTTGGGTGGAGACCTCAATGAGCAGTTCTTC,CASSLGGDLNEQFF
TRBV3-1,NA,TRBJ2-5,many,TGTGCCAGCAGCCAAGTTAAGGTGGAGACCCAGTACTTC,CASSQVKVETQYF
TRBV28,NA,TRBJ2-7,few,TGTGCCAGCAGTTTGGTCGAGAGTCTAGGAGCGGAGCAGTACTTC,CASSLVESLGAEQYF
TRBV3-1,NA,TRBJ2-7,many,TGTGCCAGCAGCCCGGGGCTTTCCATCTACGAGCAGTACTTC,CASSPGLSIYEQYF
TRBV30,NA,TRBJ2-2,many,TGTGCCTGGAATTCAGACACCGGGGAGCTGTTTTTT,CAWNSDTGELFF
TRBV29-1,TRBD1,TRBJ1-2,many,TGCAGCGTCGAGGACAGGGGACTTCTCTATGGCTACACCTTC,CSVEDRGLLYGYTF
TRBV7-9,TRBD1,TRBJ1-2,few,TGTGCCAGCAGCCGCGGGACAGGGAATTCAAACTATGGCTACACCTTC,CASSRGTGNSNYGYTF
TRBV6-2/TRBV6-3,NA,TRBJ2-5,many,TGTGCCAGCAGTTACTCCCCTGTTGCGGGCCCAAGAGAGACCCAGTACTTC,CASSYSPVAGPRETQYF
TRBV28,TRBD2,TRBJ2-3,NA,TGTGCCAGCAGCTACCTAGCGGGATCAGATACGCAGTATTTT,CASSYLAGSDTQYF
TRBV20-1,NA,TRBJ1-5,many,TGCAGTGCTAGAGGGATGGAGGGCAATCAGCCCCAGCATTTT,CSARGMEGNQPQHF
TRBV29-1,TRBD1,TRBJ1-1,many,TGCAGCGCCGCCCTAGACAGGGGCTCGGCTGAAGCTTTCTTT,CSAALDRGSAEAFF
TRBV3-1,TRBD2,TRBJ2-1,NA,TGTGCCACCTGCCAAGTAGGTCTGGAGCGGGAGAAACGAGAGCAGTTCTTC,CATCQVGLEREKREQFF
TRBV9,NA,TRBJ2-1,many,TGTGCCAGCAGCGTTGGGCGGATTTACAATGAGCAGTTCTTC,CASSVGRIYNEQFF
TRBV5-5,TRBD1,TRBJ2-5,many,TGTGCCAGCAGCTTTCGACAGGGGCAAGAGACCCAGTACTTC,CASSFRQGQETQYF
TRBV19,NA,TRBJ2-7,NA,TGTGCCAGTAGTATACCAGGGGATAGCTACGAGCAGTACTTC,CASSIPGDSYEQYF
TRBV7-2,NA,TRBJ2-7,NA,TGTGCCAGCAGCTTGGCTAGCTCGTCCCCCTACGAGCAGTACTTC,CASSLASSSPYEQYF
TRBV3-1,NA,TRBJ1-2,many,TGTGCCAGCACGGACGGCTATGGCTACACCTTC,CASTDGYGYTF
TRBV27,TRBD1,TRBJ2-2,many,TGTGCCAGCAGTATACGGACAGGGGGAAGAAACACCGGGGAGCTGTTTTTT,CASSIRTGGRNTGELFF
TRBV2,TRBD1,TRBJ2-1,many,TGTGCCAGACGGGACAGGAAGGATGAGCAGTTCTTC,CARRDRKDEQFF
TRBV20-1,TRBD2,TRBJ2-1,NA,TGCAGTGCAGCAAATCCGGAGGGGGCTAGCGGGAGGATCTACAATGAGCAGTTCTTC,CSAANPEGASGRIYNEQFF
TRBV11-2,TRBD2,TRBJ2-1,NA,TGTGCCAGCCGAATTCCGGGGAGGGTCCACAATGAGCAGTTCTTC,CASRIPGRVHNEQFF
TRBV4-3,NA,TRBJ2-1,few,TGCGCCAGCAGCCAACTTTTAGCGGCAACGCAGTTCTTC,CASSQLLAATQFF
TRBV12-3/TRBV12-4,NA,TRBJ2-3,many,TGTGCCAGCAATCTGAGGGACCTTGGGAAGGATACGCAGTATTTT,CASNLRDLGKDTQYF
TRBV5-4,TRBD2,TRBJ2-1,NA,TGTGCCAGCAGCTTGGGGACTAGCGGTCAGGGGCAGTTCTTC,CASSLGTSGQGQFF
TRBV4-3,TRBD2,TRBJ2-3,many,TGCGCCAGCAGCGCTAGGGCACTAGCGGGAGACCATGGCACAGATACGCAGTATTTT,CASSARALAGDHGTDTQYF
TRBV20-1,NA,TRBJ2-5,many,TGCAGTGCCATCGGGGAGTTTCTGAAGACCCAGTACTTC,CSAIGEFLKTQYF
TRBV7-9,TRBD2,TRBJ2-7,many,TGTGCCAGCAGCTTAGGGACTAGCGGGAGTGGAGAGCAGTACTTC,CASSLGTSGSGEQYF
TRBV11-2,NA,TRBJ2-3,few,TGTGCCAGCAGCCTCCTGTTCTCTGGCACAGATACGCAGTATTTT,CASSLLFSGTDTQYF
TRBV5-1,TRBD1,TRBJ2-7,many,TGCGCCAGCAGCCAGAACCACGGACAGGGGGCAAACGAGCAGTACTTC,CASSQNHGQGANEQYF
TRBV24-1,TRBD2,TRBJ2-1,many,TGTGCCACCAGTCCCCGACTAGCTATCCTCAACGAGCAGTTCTTC,CATSPRLAILNEQFF
TRBV6-1,TRBD1,TRBJ2-7,many,TGTGCCAGCACCCGGGGACAGGGGTCCTACGAGCAGTACTTC,CASTRGQGSYEQYF
TRBV7-9,TRBD1,TRBJ2-1,few,TGTGCCAGCAGCTTAACAGGGGTCGACAATGAGCAGTTCTTC,CASSLTGVDNEQFF
TRBV12-3/TRBV12-4,NA,TRBJ2-1,many,TGTGCCAGCAGTTTAGCGCGGGCGAACAATTACAATGAGCAGTTCTTC,CASSLARANNYNEQFF
TRBV7-2,NA,TRBJ2-1,many,TGTGCCAGCCGGGGGGCTAGCCAAAATGAGCAGTTCTTC,CASRGASQNEQFF
TRBV6-1,TRBD1,TRBJ1-1,many,TGTGCCAGCAGTGATGAACCCCCCACAGGGGTTAGTGGTAACACTGAAGCTTTCTTT,CASSDEPPTGVSGNTEAFF
TRBV6-5,TRBD2,TRBJ2-1,many,TGTGCCAGCAGTTACCCCAGGAGCGGGAGCTCCTACAATGAGCAGTTCTTC,CASSYPRSGSSYNEQFF
TRBV20-1,TRBD1,TRBJ2-3,NA,TGCAGTGCTGGACAGGGAGTCACAGATACGCAGTATTTT,CSAGQGVTDTQYF
TRBV6-5,TRBD2,TRBJ2-1,NA,TGTGCCAGCAGTTACTCCTTAGCGGGAGGGCCGGGGAATGAGCAGTTCTTC,CASSYSLAGGPGNEQFF
TRBV5-4,TRBD2,TRBJ2-3,many,TGTGCCAGCCGGTTGGGCATATGGCGGGAGACGGAGGGGACAGATACGCAGTATTTT,CASRLGIWRETEGTDTQYF
TRBV3-1,NA,TRBJ2-7,few,TGTGCCAGCAGCCAAGGACTCCCGAGCTCCTACGAGCAGTACTTC,CASSQGLPSSYEQYF
TRBV4-3,NA,TRBJ2-2,many,TGCGCCAGCAGCCAGGACGATATGGGTCGGCTGTTTTTT,CASSQDDMGRLFF
TRBV7-2,NA,TRBJ1-2,many,TGTGCCAGCAGCCCAAAAGGGGGGGGAGGTATCTATGGCTACACCTTC,CASSPKGGGGIYGYTF
TRBV20-1,TRBD2,TRBJ2-7,NA,TGCAGTGCTAAGATAGCGGGAGGGCGAGAGCAGTACTTC,CSAKIAGGREQYF